These 10 T cell receptor beta chains came from one sample sequenced in a study of identical twins. MiXCR was run by TCRdb on the 5' RACE reads, yielding one entry per CDR3 protein. The table shows a few hundred thousand distinct CDR3 sequences, with roughly 20% occurring only once. Input material: naive T cells sorted from blood. All receptors derive from a man aged 50-60 years in good health.

V usage is TRBV20-1 and J usage is TRBJ2-7; the match to TRBD2 covers 7 bases. V lost 5 bases and J lost 4; bases outside the gene matches: 11. CDR3 size: 14 residues. Germline CDR1 reads DFQATT; CDR2 reads SNEGSKA (reference sequence). In DNA form, the CDR3 reads TGCAGTGCTTTACCGGGGAGGGGCCCTTACGAGCAGTACTTC. This sequence encodes CSALPGRGPYEQYF.

This clonotype was seen a few times. This sequence joins TRBV27 and TRBJ2-3; D unresolved. The CDR3 is 17 amino acids. From germline, CDR1 is MNHEY and CDR2 SMNVEV (reference sequence). The V gene lost 5 bases and the J gene lost 1 base, with 19 bases spanning the gap. The CDR3 spells CASSETHSISGTDTQYF. The DNA for the CDR3 is TGTGCCAGCAGTGAGACCCATAGCATCTCAGGCACAGATACGCAGTATTTT.

This clonotype has at least ten counts. V usage is TRBV3-1 and J usage is TRBJ2-7; TRBD1 matches 10 bases. The germline V gene has CDR1 LGHDT and CDR2 YNNKEL (reference sequence). Unmatched junction bases numbered 7, after V lost 9 bases and J lost 5 bases. The CDR3 extends over 13 amino acids. CDR3 in amino acids: CASSDRGRHEQYF. Written as DNA, the CDR3 is TGTGCCAGTAGCGACAGGGGGCGGCACGAGCAGTACTTC.

This clonotype was observed a few times. The chain couples TRBV5-1 to TRBJ2-5, with D unclear. There are 15 residues in the CDR3. Trimming cost V 2 bases and J 4 bases, with 15 bases left between them. Germline V lookup: CDR1 SGHRS, CDR2 YFSETQ. CDR3 protein: CASSFGPQIGETQYF. The CDR3 region has the DNA TGCGCCAGCAGCTTTGGACCCCAGATCGGAGAGACCCAGTACTTC.

This clonotype was detected a few times. This chain connects TRBV12-3 or TRBV12-4 to TRBJ2-7; no clear D gene. CDR3 size: 14 residues. The V end was cut by 2 bases, the J end by 2 bases, with 10 bases between. The CDR3 DNA follows: TGTGCCAGCAGTTTATCTCAGAGTACCTACGAGCAGTACTTC. It codes for CASSLSQSTYEQYF.

This chain uses TRBV2 with TRBJ1-2; the D is unclear. V lost 2 bases to trimming and J lost 10 bases, with 14 bases between them. CDR1 is SNHLY, CDR2 FYNNEI, per germline. CDR3 length: 13 residues. CDR3 sequence reads: CASSELGGGLYTF. The CDR3 DNA is TGTGCCAGCAGTGAATTGGGCGGTGGTCTCTACACCTTC.

This clonotype came up many times. The chain links TRBV18 to TRBJ2-6; D unclear. Germline V CDR1 and CDR2: KGHSH, LQKENI. V lost 3 bases, J lost 0 bases, and 12 bases lay in between. The CDR3 is made up of 17 amino acids. CDR3 nucleotide sequence: TGTGCCAGCTCACCTCGACAATTGATCTCTGGGGCCAACGTCCTGACTTTC. This gives the protein CASSPRQLISGANVLTF.

The CDR3 here is CATSRASPIAETQYF. DNA of the CDR3: TGTGCCACCAGCAGAGCCTCACCCATTGCGGAGACCCAGTACTTC. V gene TRBV15 combines with J gene TRBJ2-5, with D unresolved. V was cut by 1 base and J by 5 bases, with 14 bases left in between. Germline V gives CDR1 LNHNV, CDR2 YYDKDF (reference sequence). This CDR3 comprises 15 residues.

At least ten counts were recorded for this clonotype. This chain uses TRBV20-1 with TRBJ2-7; D is unclear. From germline, CDR1 is DFQATT and CDR2 SNEGSKA (reference sequence). This CDR3 region has 13 residues. V was cut by 4 bases and J by 0 bases, with 10 bases left in between. Written as DNA, the CDR3 is TGCAGTGCTACAGACTCGAGCTCCTACGAGCAGTACTTC. This encodes CSATDSSSYEQYF.

This clonotype was detected many times. V gene TRBV19 combines with J gene TRBJ2-3; no reliable D call. The CDR3 extends over 16 amino acids. V was trimmed by 1 base and J by 4 bases, leaving 15 bases between them. Looked up from germline, CDR1 is LNHDA and CDR2 is SQIVND (reference sequence). This chain's CDR3 is CASSIGGAGLPDTQYF. In nucleotides, the CDR3 is TGTGCCAGTAGTATAGGAGGCGCAGGTCTCCCAGATACGCAGTATTTT.